Shown below are 26 T cell receptor beta chains from a single sample sequenced in a study of post-analysis software for immune sequencing data. Overall study findings and caveats: Controls had lower frequencies than patients of five TRBV segments, which included TRBV5-6, TRBV5-1 and TRBV20-1.

No antigen is known for these receptors. The TCR beta cDNA libraries carried unique molecular identifiers. TCRdb itself ran the PCR reads through MiXCR, one entry per CDR3 protein. Among about 460,000 distinct CDR3 sequences, roughly 46% were seen once, and the ten largest hold around 10%. Sequenced material: blood. The receptor set was obtained from a girl between 5 and 17 years old with multiple sclerosis.

The V call is TRBV28, the J call TRBJ1-1; D uncertain. CDR1 is MDHEN, CDR2 SYDVKM, per germline. The CDR3 consists of 14 residues. V lost 1 base and J lost 4, with 10 bases in between. The CDR3 region has the DNA TGTGCCAGCAGTTTATCTCGGGAGGGCACTGAAGCTTTCTTT. The encoded protein is CASSLSREGTEAFF.

The table lists this clonotype with a few counts. The rearrangement uses TRBV27 and TRBJ2-3; D unclear. Trimming removed 6 bases at V and 2 bases at J, with 9 bases between. The CDR3 runs to 13 residues. Germline CDR1 MNHEY, CDR2 SMNVEV (reference sequence). CDR3 amino acids: CASRQSITDTQYF. The CDR3 DNA sequence: TGTGCCAGCAGACAGTCCATCACAGATACGCAGTATTTT.

The table lists this clonotype with a count of one. V usage is TRBV10-3 and J usage is TRBJ2-3; D gene ambiguous. Trimming pared 7 bases from V and 0 bases from J, leaving 8 bases between. Germline CDR1 ENHRY, CDR2 SYGVKD. The CDR3 extends over 13 amino acids. In nucleotides, the CDR3 is TGTGCCATCACAGCCCTAAGCACAGATACGCAGTATTTT. The encoded protein is CAITALSTDTQYF.

V is TRBV6-1 and J is TRBJ2-7; tentative D call: TRBD1 (6 bases). In germline, CDR1 is MNHNS, CDR2 SASEGT. V lost 8 bases, J lost 0 bases, and 11 bases lay in between. This CDR3 is built from 13 residues. For the CDR3, the DNA is TGTGCCAGCGCCCAGGGGATCTCCTACGAGCAGTACTTC. As protein: CASAQGISYEQYF.

The chain uses TRBV7-9 and TRBJ1-1, with D possibly matching TRBD1 (5 bases). Germline CDR1 reads SEHNR; CDR2 reads FQNEAQ (reference sequence). The germline V and J ends were trimmed by 5 bases and 0 bases, with 16 bases remaining between them. There are 16 residues in the CDR3. Here the CDR3 DNA reads TGTGCCAGCAGCATAACCGGGGGATACATGAACACTGAAGCTTTCTTT. Residues: CASSITGGYMNTEAFF.

This clonotype was observed a few times. For the CDR3, the DNA is TGCAGTGCTACCCCGGAGGGAGCACAAGAGACCCAGTACTTC. It codes for CSATPEGAQETQYF. The rearrangement links TRBV20-1 to TRBJ2-5; weak D call: TRBD2 (6 bases). The CDR3 has 14 residues. Trimming stripped 4 bases from V and 2 bases from J, with 14 bases between. Germline CDR1 DFQATT, CDR2 SNEGSKA (reference sequence).

This clonotype was seen a few times. The V and J genes are TRBV5-1 and TRBJ2-1; 10 nucleotides match TRBD2. The germline V gene has CDR1 SGHRS and CDR2 YFSETQ. V dropped 4 bases and J dropped 8; count of bases not matched to a gene: 9. The CDR3 has 15 amino acids. The CDR3 sequence: CASSRTSGMTDEQFF. The CDR3 DNA sequence: TGCGCCAGCAGCCGAACTAGCGGGATGACAGATGAGCAGTTCTTC.

As concerns this clonotype: At one end the junction does not follow the germline gene, possibly because of a read error. V usage is TRBV5-1 and J usage is TRBJ2-3; TRBD2 matches 9 bases. The CDR3 totals 17 residues. Germline values: CDR1 SGHRS, CDR2 YFSETQ. Here the CDR3 reads CASSLAGLAGEADTQNF. The DNA for the CDR3 is TGCGCCAGCAGCTTGGCGGGGTTAGCGGGAGAAGCAGATACGCAGAATTTT. The full variable domain, its missing parts supplied by reference TRBV5-1 and TRBJ2-3, is KAGVTQTPRYLIKTRGQQVTLSCSPISGHRSVSWYQQTPGQGLQFLFEYFSETQRNKGNFPGRFSGRQFSNSRSEMNVSTLELGDSALYLCASSLAGLAGEADTQNFGPGTRLTVL.

This clonotype was counted only a few times. The rearrangement uses TRBV2 and TRBJ2-1; D remains unclear. V lost 8 bases and J lost 3, with 5 bases in between. Germline V CDR1 and CDR2: SNHLY, FYNNEI. The CDR3 totals 11 residues. Here the CDR3 DNA reads TGTGCCAGCGAAATCTACAATGAGCAGTTCTTC. Protein sequence: CASEIYNEQFF.

This clonotype has just a few counts. The chain combines TRBV12-3 or TRBV12-4 with TRBJ2-1; 12 nucleotides match TRBD2. This CDR3 is built from 16 residues. Trimming removed 7 bases from V and 4 bases from J; junction bases left unmatched: 8. CDR3 DNA sequence: TGTGCCAGCAATCCATCTAGCGGGAGGGATTACAATGAGCAGTTCTTC. This codes for CASNPSSGRDYNEQFF.

The chain joins TRBV27 to TRBJ2-7; weak D call: TRBD2 (5 bases). Per germline, CDR1 MNHEY and CDR2 SMNVEV (reference sequence). Trimming took off 4 bases at V and 3 bases at J, with 10 bases between the two ends. The CDR3 sequence is 13 residues long. The CDR3 sequence: CASSSSGFYEQYF. The CDR3 region has the DNA TGTGCCAGCAGTTCGAGCGGATTCTACGAGCAGTACTTC.

The rearrangement links TRBV20-1 to TRBJ2-7; maybe TRBD2 (6 bases). This CDR3 has 14 amino acids. In germline, CDR1 is DFQATT, CDR2 SNEGSKA (reference sequence). V was pared by 2 bases and J by 3 bases, with 14 bases between. For the CDR3, the DNA is TGCAGTGCTAGATCGGGCAGGGAGGTCTACGAGCAGTACTTC. Amino acid sequence: CSARSGREVYEQYF.

The table lists this clonotype with a few counts. This rearrangement joins TRBV28 to TRBJ2-5, with D possibly matching TRBD1 (6 bases). This CDR3 has 14 residues. Germline values: CDR1 MDHEN, CDR2 SYDVKM. The V gene lost 3 bases and the J gene lost 5 bases, with 13 bases spanning the gap. The CDR3 reads CASSFFGQGETQYF. The CDR3 DNA reads as TGTGCCAGCAGTTTTTTCGGCCAGGGGGAGACCCAGTACTTC.

The gene calls are TRBV5-1 and TRBJ2-4; 8 bases fit TRBD1. Near its end, the DNA agrees better with TRBJ2-7, so the J call may be wrong. Germline CDR1 SGHRS, CDR2 YFSETQ. The CDR3 totals 17 residues. CDR3 amino acids: CASSLGLGQAKDYEQYF. In nucleotides, the CDR3 is TGCGCCAGCAGCTTGGGATTGGGACAGGCGAAGGACTACGAGCAGTACTTC.

This clonotype was seen more than once but under ten times. The chain couples TRBV28 to TRBJ2-7; 7 bases are shared with TRBD2. CDR1 and CDR2 from the germline V gene are MDHEN and SYDVKM. This CDR3 is 14 amino acids long. V shed 3 bases and J 2 bases; nucleotides not matched to a gene: 4. The CDR3 DNA is TGTGCCAGCAGTTTCGGGAGGCCTGCCTACGAGCAGTACTTC. Translation gives CASSFGRPAYEQYF.

This clonotype was seen once. CDR3 nucleotides: TGTGCCAGCAGTCCCCTCTCGGATTGGGGTGAGCAGTTCTTC. Its translation is CASSPLSDWGEQFF. The chain joins TRBV28 to TRBJ2-1, with D uncertain. The CDR3 is 14 amino acids. Germline lookup yields CDR1 MDHEN and CDR2 SYDVKM. V lost 5 bases to trimming and J lost 9 bases, with 17 bases between them.

Here the CDR3 DNA reads TGTGCCAGCAGTCCCCCGGGGGGGGGCACAGATACGCAGTATTTT. Residues: CASSPPGGGTDTQYF. The genes are TRBV28 and TRBJ2-3; TRBD2 agrees at 8 bases. After removal of 5 bases from V and 1 base from J, the junction contained 5 bases not matched to a gene. The CDR3 has 15 amino acids. Germline CDR1 and CDR2: MDHEN and SYDVKM.

This chain joins TRBV30 and TRBJ1-5, with D unclear. CDR3 size: 12 residues. Trimming pared 2 bases from V and 6 bases from J, leaving 8 bases between. Germline loops: CDR1 GTSNPN, CDR2 SVGIG (reference sequence). The CDR3 nucleotides are TGTGCCTGGAGTCCCTCCGGTCAGCCCCAGCATTTT. It translates to CAWSPSGQPQHF.

This chain connects TRBV12-3 or TRBV12-4 to TRBJ2-1; D possibly corresponds to TRBD2 (5 bases). The V end lost 5 bases, the J end lost 0 bases, and 8 bases lay between the germline ends. The CDR3 is 14 residues long. CDR3 sequence: CASSSGISYNEQFF. The CDR3, as DNA: TGTGCCAGCAGTAGCGGTATCTCCTACAATGAGCAGTTCTTC.

V is TRBV2 and J is TRBJ2-1; TRBD2 aligns across 9 bases. The germline V gene has CDR1 SNHLY and CDR2 FYNNEI. V lost 7 bases to trimming and J lost 4 bases; unmatched junction nucleotides: 11. This CDR3 has 16 amino acids. CDR3 bases: TGTGCCAGCACATGGACTAGCGCGAGCTCTTACAATGAGCAGTTCTTC. It encodes CASTWTSASSYNEQFF.

This rearrangement joins TRBV10-3 to TRBJ2-7, with 9 bases that match TRBD1. Per the germline V gene, CDR1 is ENHRY and CDR2 is SYGVKD. The CDR3 length is 12 residues. Trimming took 7 bases from V and 3 from J; bases not matched to a gene: 1. CDR3 residues: CAIMDRGYEQYF. In nucleotides, the CDR3 is TGTGCCATCATGGACAGGGGCTACGAGCAGTACTTC.

V is TRBV20-1 and J is TRBJ2-7, with a tentative D call TRBD2 (5 bases). CDR3 length: 13 amino acids. Per germline, CDR1 DFQATT and CDR2 SNEGSKA (reference sequence). The CDR3 loop reads CTPTVAGIDEQYF. DNA for the CDR3: TGCACCCCAACGGTCGCCGGGATCGACGAGCAGTACTTC.

This clonotype turned up a few times. The chain combines TRBV4-2 with TRBJ2-1, with D possibly matching TRBD1 (6 bases). The CDR3 extends over 16 amino acids. Per the germline V gene, CDR1 is LGHNA and CDR2 is YNFKEQ. Between the trimmed V and J ends, which lost 1 base and 0 bases, there was a span of 10 bases. The CDR3 region is CASSQVGGSSYNEQFF. The CDR3 DNA follows: TGTGCCAGCAGCCAAGTTGGGGGCAGCTCCTACAATGAGCAGTTCTTC.

The genes are TRBV15 and TRBJ1-2, with unresolved D. V gave up 1 base and J gave up 4 bases, with 13 bases separating them. This CDR3 contains 15 residues. Germline lookup yields CDR1 LNHNV and CDR2 YYDKDF (reference sequence). The CDR3: CATSRVSTRGYGYTF. The CDR3 bases are TGTGCCACCAGCAGAGTTTCCACACGGGGCTATGGCTACACCTTC.

The CDR3, as DNA: TGTGCCAGCAGCTTCTTAAGGCGGCGGAAGGGGTACGAGCAGTACTTC. Protein product: CASSFLRRRKGYEQYF. V and J are TRBV7-9 and TRBJ2-7; the D gene is possibly TRBD1 (5 bases). V lost 3 bases and J lost 4, with 19 bases in between. The CDR3 extends over 16 amino acids. Germline V gives CDR1 SEHNR, CDR2 FQNEAQ (reference sequence).

This clonotype was seen once. The V and J genes are TRBV12-3 or TRBV12-4 and TRBJ1-2; 12 positions match TRBD1. The junction had 7 bases not matched to a gene; V was cut back by 2 bases and J by 6 bases. This CDR3 has 16 amino acids. In DNA form, the CDR3 reads TGTGCCAGCAGTTTACTGGGGGACAGGGGGCACGATGGCTACACCTTC. It codes for CASSLLGDRGHDGYTF.